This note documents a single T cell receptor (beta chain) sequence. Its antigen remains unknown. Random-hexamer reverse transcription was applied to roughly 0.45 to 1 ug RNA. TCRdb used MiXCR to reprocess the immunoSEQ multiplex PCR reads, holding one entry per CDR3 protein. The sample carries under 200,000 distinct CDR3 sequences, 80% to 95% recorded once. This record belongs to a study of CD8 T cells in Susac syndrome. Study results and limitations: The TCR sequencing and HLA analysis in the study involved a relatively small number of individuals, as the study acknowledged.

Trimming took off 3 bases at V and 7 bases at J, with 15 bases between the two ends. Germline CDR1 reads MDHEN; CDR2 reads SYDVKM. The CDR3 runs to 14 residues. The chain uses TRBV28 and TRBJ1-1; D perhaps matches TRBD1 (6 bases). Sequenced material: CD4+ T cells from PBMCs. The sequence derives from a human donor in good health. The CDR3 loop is CASSFSGEQGEAFF. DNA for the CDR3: TGTGCCAGCAGTTTTAGCGGGGAACAGGGTGAAGCTTTCTTT.